These 20 T cell receptor beta chains were all obtained from the same sample, sequenced in a study of Graves' ophthalmopathy and Graves' hyperthyroidism (dated 2018 in TCRdb). The sequencer was an Illumina HiSeq 2000. For repertoire sequencing, TCR beta CDR3 regions were amplified from RNA transcripts. The first round of RT-PCR was done with HTBI primers and the Qiagen OneStep RT-PCR kit, and was followed by a second round of multiplex PCR, then size selection and purification. TCRdb reanalyzed the raw reads on its own, using fastp at Q25 for trimming and MiXCR for clone calling, and kept in-frame beta chains. One record per CDR3 amino acid sequence lists the most common genes and DNA. In this sample the table shows some 350,000 distinct CDR3 sequences, about 17% of which occur a single time. The ten biggest clones cover 2.4% of the sample. Sequences were obtained from peripheral blood. These receptors originate from an adult woman with stable Graves' hyperthyroidism.

In this sample, this clonotype turned up many times. The chain recombines TRBV24-1 with TRBJ1-2, with TRBD1 matching 7 bases. Germline assignment: CDR1 KGHDR and CDR2 SFDVKD. V was pared by 6 bases and J by 5 bases, with 2 bases of the junction left unmatched. CDR3 length equals 12 residues. CDR3 nucleotides: TGTGCCACCAGTAAGGGACAGTATGGCTACACCTTC. Translating gives CATSKGQYGYTF.

This clonotype showed up many times. The rearrangement joins TRBV7-2 to TRBJ2-7; tentatively, D is TRBD2 (5 bases). The CDR3 sequence is 14 residues long. V shed 0 bases and J shed 4 bases, with 10 bases lying between them. Germline CDR1 and CDR2: SGHTA and FQGNSA. The CDR3 loop reads CASSLARGWYEQYF. The DNA of the CDR3 is TGTGCCAGCAGCTTAGCCCGGGGTTGGTACGAGCAGTACTTC.

This clonotype came up many times. The V call is TRBV6-2 or TRBV6-3, the J call TRBJ1-1; D gene ambiguous. V was trimmed by 0 bases and J by 2 bases, leaving 13 bases between them. CDR1 and CDR2 (germline): MNHEY, SVGEGT. The length of the CDR3 is 16 residues. The CDR3 DNA is TGTGCCAGCAGTTACTCGGTTGGTCCCTTTAACACTGAAGCTTTCTTT. Translation: CASSYSVGPFNTEAFF.

As regards this clonotype: The junction shows a germline mismatch at one end, possibly a read error. The chain's CDR3 is CASSWGQDLNYGYTF. The CDR3 DNA is TGCGCCAGCAGCTGGGGACAGGACCTCAACTATGGCTACACCTTC. The genes are TRBV7-2 and TRBJ1-2; 8 nucleotides match TRBD1. The CDR3 contains 15 residues. In germline, CDR1 is SGHTA, CDR2 FQGNSA.

This clonotype was seen repeatedly, ten times or more. The chain carries TRBV28 and TRBJ1-1, with D unclear. The germline CDR1 and CDR2 sequences are MDHEN and SYDVKM. This CDR3 contains 11 residues. Trimming removed 3 bases at V and 4 bases at J, with 3 bases between. For the CDR3, the DNA is TGTGCCAGCAGTTTGTTCACTGAAGCTTTCTTT. Its translation: CASSLFTEAFF.

This clonotype was observed at least ten times. This chain connects TRBV6-5 to TRBJ2-1, with TRBD2 as a possible D gene (6 bases). The CDR3 runs to 14 residues. Trimming pared 0 bases from V and 7 bases from J, leaving 10 bases between. Germline loops: CDR1 MNHEY, CDR2 SVGAGI. The CDR3 DNA is TGTGCCAGCAGTTACTCTGGGGGAGGTAATGAGCAGTTCTTC. This translates into CASSYSGGGNEQFF.

This clonotype was seen repeatedly, ten times or more. The V call is TRBV18, the J call TRBJ2-7; 9 bases agree with TRBD1. The germline gives CDR1 KGHSH, CDR2 LQKENI. This CDR3 region has 16 residues. The V segment lost 3 bases and the J segment 3 bases; nucleotides outside the gene matches: 9. DNA for the CDR3: TGTGCCAGCTCACCGCCCGGGACAGGGTCCCTCTACGAGCAGTACTTC. Its protein product is CASSPPGTGSLYEQYF.

V gene TRBV5-1 combines with J gene TRBJ2-3; 8 positions match TRBD2. The CDR3 is made up of 15 amino acids. Looked up from germline, CDR1 is SGHRS and CDR2 is YFSETQ. J lost 0 bases, V lost 3 bases, and 3 bases had no gene match. The chain's CDR3 is CASSYGLASTDTQYF. CDR3 nucleotide sequence: TGCGCCAGCAGCTATGGACTAGCTAGCACAGATACGCAGTATTTT.

This clonotype was counted at least ten times. The V gene is TRBV9, the J gene TRBJ2-5; D tentatively reads TRBD1 or TRBD2 (5 bases each). Germline CDR1 and CDR2: SGDLS and YYNGEE. Between the trimmed V and J ends, which lost 0 bases and 5 bases, there was a span of 17 bases. CDR3 length: 16 amino acids. The CDR3 coding sequence is TGTGCCAGCAGCGTAGTAGGGACCCTTGGGCGGGAGACCCAGTACTTC. Its translation: CASSVVGTLGRETQYF. The full variable domain, with the rest looked up from reference TRBV9 and TRBJ2-5, is DSGVTQTPKHLITATGQRVTLRCSPRSGDLSVYWYQQSLDQGLQFLIQYYNGEERAKGNILERFSAQQFPDLHSELNLSSLELGDSALYFCASSVVGTLGRETQYFGPGTRLLVL.

Only a few counts were recorded for this clonotype. This sequence joins TRBV6-5 and TRBJ2-7; 7 bases agree with TRBD2. The length of the CDR3 is 14 residues. Trimming at V came to 4 bases and at J to 2 bases, leaving 5 bases not matched to a gene. The germline gives CDR1 MNHEY, CDR2 SVGAGI. The CDR3 spells CASSSARGTYEQYF. In DNA, the CDR3 is TGTGCCAGCAGTTCCGCGCGGGGGACCTACGAGCAGTACTTC.

In this sample, this clonotype turned up many times. This chain links TRBV12-3 or TRBV12-4 with TRBJ2-7, with 8 bases matching TRBD1. The CDR3 contains 17 residues. V was pared by 1 base and J by 3 bases, with 11 bases of the junction left unmatched. As DNA, the CDR3 is TGTGCCAGCAGTTTAGGCGGTGGGACAGGCCTCGTCTACGAGCAGTACTTC. This codes for CASSLGGGTGLVYEQYF.

This clonotype was picked up a small number of times. The chain joins TRBV20-1 to TRBJ2-4, with D possibly called TRBD1 or TRBD2 (5 bases each). CDR3 length: 14 amino acids. The V end was cut by 5 bases, the J end by 5 bases, with 16 bases between. Germline CDR1 DFQATT, CDR2 SNEGSKA (reference sequence). The CDR3 sequence: CSAGDRRGENIQYF. The CDR3 region has the DNA TGCAGTGCTGGGGACCGAAGGGGAGAAAACATTCAGTACTTC.

This clonotype showed up many times. The J gene is TRBJ2-2, the V gene TRBV20-1; TRBD2 matches at 10 bases. Germline V gene data show CDR1 as DFQATT and CDR2 as SNEGSKA (reference sequence). J was trimmed by 3 bases and V by 0 bases; bases with no gene match: 4. The CDR3 runs to 16 residues. The CDR3 nucleotides read TGCAGTGCTAGAGATTCGAGCGGGAGGGACACCGGGGAGCTGTTTTTT. Its protein is CSARDSSGRDTGELFF.

About this clonotype: In this CDR3 the conserved last residue, phenylalanine or tryptophan, is missing, so a read error is likely. It is unclear where the CDR3 begins or ends on the DNA, so no DNA is shown, and the CDR3 is as TCRdb lists it. The rearrangement joins TRBV19 to TRBJ1-1; the table's TRBD1 call for D was not verified on the DNA. Germline CDR1 is LNHDA and CDR2 is SQIVND (reference sequence). A total of 13 residues make up the CDR3, ends included. The CDR3 region is CASSIDGQAEACL.

This clonotype was found many times. J is TRBJ1-5 and V is TRBV6-1; TRBD1 matches at 7 bases. Germline assignment: CDR1 MNHNS and CDR2 SASEGT. V shed 5 bases and J 2 bases; nucleotides not matched to a gene: 9. The CDR3 extends over 16 amino acids. Written as DNA, the CDR3 is TGTGCCAGCAGTCCATTCCCCGGGACAGGCAATCAGCCCCAGCATTTT. Translating it yields CASSPFPGTGNQPQHF.

This clonotype was recorded many times. The chain uses TRBV25-1 and TRBJ2-7; no firm D call. Trimming left V 4 bases short and J 3 bases short, with 7 bases between. The CDR3 contains 12 residues. Germline V gives CDR1 MGHDK, CDR2 SYGVNS. The CDR3 sequence is CASSVGNYEQYF. CDR3 DNA: TGTGCCAGCAGTGTAGGGAACTACGAGCAGTACTTC.

The chain joins TRBV29-1 to TRBJ1-1; D is unresolved. The CDR3 is 13 residues long. The V end lost 3 bases, the J end lost 7 bases, and 15 bases lay between the germline ends. The germline V gene has CDR1 SQVTM and CDR2 ANQGSEA. As DNA, the CDR3 is TGCAGCGTTGAGAGTTGGCAGCGGGGTGAAGCTTTCTTT. Protein sequence: CSVESWQRGEAFF.

This clonotype was recorded many times. The chain recombines TRBV28 with TRBJ2-7, with D perhaps matching TRBD1 or TRBD2 (5 bases each). CDR3 length: 20 amino acids. With 3 bases removed from V and 4 bases from J, the gap between germline ends came to 31 bases. The V gene's germline CDR1 is MDHEN and CDR2 SYDVKM. The CDR3 loop is CASSLRSIGAGQTGNYEQYF. The CDR3 region has the DNA TGTGCCAGCAGTTTGAGGTCTATCGGGGCAGGGCAGACTGGGAATTACGAGCAGTACTTC.

The rearrangement uses TRBV18 and TRBJ1-6; TRBD1 might be the D (6 bases). The CDR3 sequence is 13 residues long. The V gene lost 10 bases and the J gene lost 4 bases, with 11 bases spanning the gap. Germline CDR1 and CDR2: KGHSH and LQKENI. CDR3 amino acids: CATHTGYNSPLHF. The DNA for the CDR3 is TGTGCCACCCATACAGGGTATAATTCACCCCTCCACTTT.

This clonotype was observed at least ten times. The chain recombines TRBV10-1 with TRBJ1-3; D is ambiguous. Germline V gene lookup returns CDR1 WNHNN and CDR2 SYGVQD (reference sequence). The length of the CDR3 is 13 residues. Trimming cost V 2 bases and J 4 bases, with 6 bases left between them. The chain's CDR3 is CASSEAVGNTIYF. DNA for the CDR3: TGCGCCAGCAGTGAGGCGGTCGGAAACACCATATATTTT.